The 23 T cell receptor beta chains in this list originate from one sample, sequenced in a study of T cells in Graves' hyperthyroidism and ophthalmopathy. RNA transcripts were the template for amplifying TCR beta CDR3 regions. Researchers ran a first-round RT-PCR on the TCR CDR3 using the HTBI primer set. TCRdb called the multiplex PCR reads again in MiXCR, with one record for every CDR3 protein. The profile shows over 45,000 distinct CDR3 sequences, approximately 48% of them singletons. Sequences were obtained from blood. The receptors stem from a woman aged 50 to 60 with Graves' ophthalmopathy.

This chain uses TRBV20-1 with TRBJ2-7; TRBD2 aligns across 9 bases. Looked up from germline, CDR1 is DFQATT and CDR2 is SNEGSKA (reference sequence). Trimming cost V 5 bases and J 6 bases; bases outside gene matches: 5. This CDR3 spans 12 amino acids. The DNA for the CDR3 is TGCAGTGCTCTGGCGGGGGGGCCCGAGCAGTACTTC. Encoded protein: CSALAGGPEQYF.

The chain carries TRBV7-9 and TRBJ2-7; the D gene is possibly TRBD2 (5 bases). Germline-derived CDR1 and CDR2 are SEHNR and FQNEAQ (reference sequence). This CDR3 region has 12 residues. Trimming took 4 bases from V and 7 from J, leaving 11 bases between them. The CDR3 DNA is TGTGCCAGCAGCTCGGACTTGCGGGAGCAGTACTTC. Amino acid sequence: CASSSDLREQYF. The full variable domain, completed using reference TRBV7-9 and TRBJ2-7, is DTGVSQNPRHKITKRGQNVTFRCDPISEHNRLYWYRQTLGQGPEFLTYFQNEAQLEKSRLLSDRFSAERPKGSFSTLEIQRTEQGDSAMYLCASSSDLREQYFGPGTRLTVT.

In its sample, this clonotype was seen many times. The V and J genes are TRBV9 and TRBJ2-1, with D tentatively TRBD2 (5 bases). Germline loops: CDR1 SGDLS, CDR2 YYNGEE. The CDR3 is made up of 12 amino acids. V lost 7 bases and J 7 bases, leaving 12 bases between the germline ends. The DNA for the CDR3 is TGTGCCAGCGGGGAGCTGGGAAATGAGCAGTTCTTC. Translated, it gives CASGELGNEQFF. The variable domain in full, with the rest retrieved from reference TRBV9 and TRBJ2-1, is DSGVTQTPKHLITATGQRVTLRCSPRSGDLSVYWYQQSLDQGLQFLIQYYNGEERAKGNILERFSAQQFPDLHSELNLSSLELGDSALYFCASGELGNEQFFGPGTRLTVL.

There are many counts of this clonotype. The V and J genes are TRBV11-2 and TRBJ1-5, with D unclear. The germline V gene encodes CDR1 SGHAT and CDR2 FQNNGV. The CDR3 spans 15 residues. V lost 1 base and J lost 3, with 10 bases in between. This CDR3 reads CASSLAGRLNQPQHF. The DNA of the CDR3 is TGTGCCAGCAGCTTAGCGGGCAGACTCAATCAGCCCCAGCATTTT.

This clonotype was detected once. The chain carries TRBV29-1 and TRBJ2-5, with D possibly TRBD2 on 5 matching bases. The length of the CDR3 is 13 residues. Germline CDR1 SQVTM, CDR2 ANQGSEA. V was trimmed by 8 bases and J by 5 bases, leaving 18 bases between them. The chain's CDR3 is CSLVEGSAETQYF. The CDR3 nucleotides are TGCAGCTTGGTTGAGGGATCAGCCGAGACCCAGTACTTC. Full variable domain (remainder filled in from reference TRBV29-1 and TRBJ2-5): SAVISQKPSRDICQRGTSLTIQCQVDSQVTMMFWYRQQPGQSLTLIATANQGSEATYESGFVIDKFPISRPNLTFSTLTVSNMSPEDSSIYLCSLVEGSAETQYFGPGTRLLVL.

The chain carries TRBV20-1 and TRBJ2-1, with D tentatively TRBD1 (6 bases). Trimming left V 4 bases short and J 14 bases short, with 18 bases between. The CDR3 totals 12 residues. Germline values: CDR1 DFQATT, CDR2 SNEGSKA (reference sequence). CDR3 residues: CSANPTGYFEFF. Written as DNA, the CDR3 is TGCAGTGCTAACCCAACAGGGTATTTCGAGTTCTTC.

This clonotype was detected many times. V gene TRBV5-6 combines with J gene TRBJ1-1, with D tentatively TRBD1 (5 bases). Germline V gene data show CDR1 as SGHDT and CDR2 as YYEEEE. The germline V and J ends were trimmed by 6 bases and 5 bases, with 8 bases remaining between them. The length of the CDR3 is 11 residues. This chain's CDR3 is CASKWGTEAFF. The CDR3 DNA is TGTGCCAGCAAGTGGGGGACTGAAGCTTTCTTT.

The chain is built from TRBV7-2 and TRBJ1-2, with D tentatively TRBD1 (5 bases). Trimming pared 5 bases from V and 4 bases from J, leaving 11 bases between. CDR1 and CDR2 (germline): SGHTA, FQGNSA. This CDR3 is 13 amino acids long. The DNA of the CDR3 is TGTGCCAGCAGCCGTGACAGCGGCTATGGCTACACCTTC. Translating gives CASSRDSGYGYTF.

V is TRBV9 and J is TRBJ2-7; the D gene is possibly TRBD2 (7 bases). This CDR3 spans 15 amino acids. Trimming left V 0 bases short and J 6 bases short, with 16 bases between. Per the germline V gene, CDR1 is SGDLS and CDR2 is YYNGEE. The CDR3 nucleotides read TGTGCCAGCAGCGTAGGGGGGGGGGCTCCTAGCGAGCAGTACTTC. It encodes CASSVGGGAPSEQYF.

The rearrangement joins TRBV4-1 to TRBJ2-7; D is undetermined. CDR1 is MGHRA and CDR2 is YSYEKL in the germline V gene. The CDR3 covers 11 residues. V gave up 2 bases and J gave up 7 bases, with 6 bases separating them. The CDR3 region is CASSQLREQYF. The CDR3 nucleotides are TGCGCCAGCAGCCAACTCAGAGAGCAGTACTTC.

In regard to this clonotype: Here the CDR3 omits its conserved ending phenylalanine or tryptophan, so a read error is the likely source. The genes are TRBV20-1 and TRBJ1-1; D remains unclear. Trimming removed 2 bases from V and 8 bases from J, with 9 bases in between. Germline V gene lookup returns CDR1 DFQATT and CDR2 SNEGSKA (reference sequence). The CDR3 spans 11 residues. CDR3 residues: CSARPTGEAFL. The CDR3 DNA reads TGCAGTGCTAGACCGACGGGGGAAGCTTTCTTG.

A remark on this clonotype: Likely a read error: the CDR3 ends without its conserved phenylalanine or tryptophan. Because the CDR3's place on the DNA is in doubt, the DNA is left out and the CDR3 is given as listed by TCRdb. This sequence joins TRBV7-6 and TRBJ2-2. The CDR3 is 11 amino acids long, termini counted. The germline gives CDR1 SGHVS, CDR2 FNYEAQ. CDR3 sequence reads: CASRDTGELFS.

V gene TRBV7-2 combines with J gene TRBJ2-3; either TRBD1 or TRBD2 may supply D (5 bases each). The V end lost 2 bases, the J end lost 11 bases, and 17 bases lay between the germline ends. This CDR3 has 14 amino acids. Germline V gene lookup returns CDR1 SGHTA and CDR2 FQGNSA. This CDR3 reads CASSLQVEDNEQYF. CDR3 DNA sequence: TGTGCCAGCAGCTTACAGGTGGAGGACAATGAGCAGTATTTT.

This chain links TRBV2 with TRBJ2-5; a weak D match, TRBD2 (5 bases). The germline gives CDR1 SNHLY, CDR2 FYNNEI. The V end was cut by 8 bases, the J end by 5 bases, with 18 bases between. The length of the CDR3 is 14 residues. In DNA, the CDR3 is TGTGCCAGCGATGGGATCTCAACGGGGGAGACCCAGTACTTC. This sequence encodes CASDGISTGETQYF.

The chain carries TRBV7-2 and TRBJ2-7; TRBD2 aligns across 11 bases. Trimming removed 0 bases from V and 3 bases from J; junction bases left unmatched: 13. The length of the CDR3 is 19 residues. Per the germline V gene, CDR1 is SGHTA and CDR2 is FQGNSA. The CDR3 sequence is CASSLAGTSGGIIVYEQYF. CDR3 DNA sequence: TGTGCCAGCAGCTTAGCCGGGACTAGCGGAGGGATTATCGTCTACGAGCAGTACTTC.

This clonotype was picked up many times. The CDR3 loop reads CASSKTGSSYNSPLHF. The CDR3, as DNA: TGTGCCAGCAGTAAGACAGGGAGCTCCTATAATTCACCCCTCCACTTT. The chain links TRBV28 to TRBJ1-6; 7 nucleotides match TRBD1. Germline values: CDR1 MDHEN, CDR2 SYDVKM. The CDR3 is 16 residues long. The J segment lost 0 bases and the V segment lost 5 bases, leaving 4 bases of the junction unmatched.

As DNA, the CDR3 is TGCAGTGTACTACGGCCTAGCTCCTACAATGAGCAGTTCTTC. Residues: CSVLRPSSYNEQFF. V is TRBV20-1 and J is TRBJ2-1; D not resolved. V was cut by 7 bases and J by 0 bases, with 13 bases left in between. Germline V gene sequence: CDR1 DFQATT, CDR2 SNEGSKA (reference sequence). The CDR3 is made up of 14 amino acids.

This clonotype was counted many times. The rearrangement joins TRBV5-1 to TRBJ1-3, with 9 bases that match TRBD1. The CDR3 is 15 amino acids. CDR1 SGHRS and CDR2 YFSETQ come from the germline V gene. Unmatched junction bases numbered 1, after V lost 0 bases and J lost 3 bases. The CDR3 is CASSLGTGDGNTIYF. For the CDR3, the DNA is TGCGCCAGCAGCTTGGGGACAGGGGATGGAAACACCATATATTTT.

The table lists this clonotype with many counts. J is TRBJ2-2 and V is TRBV20-1; 8 bases line up with TRBD2. Trimming removed 1 base from V and 1 base from J; junction bases left unmatched: 2. From germline, CDR1 is DFQATT and CDR2 SNEGSKA (reference sequence). This CDR3 is 15 amino acids long. CDR3 in amino acids: CSARVLAGNTGELFF. In DNA, the CDR3 is TGCAGTGCTAGAGTTCTAGCGGGGAACACCGGGGAGCTGTTTTTT.

This clonotype was seen many times. This rearrangement joins TRBV11-1 to TRBJ2-1, with 8 nucleotides matching TRBD2. Germline CDR1 and CDR2: SGHAT and FQDESV (reference sequence). The CDR3 loop spans 14 amino acids. V gave up 7 bases and J gave up 6 bases; unmatched junction bases: 8. CDR3 sequence reads: CASMHRGGFNEQFF. The CDR3 coding sequence is TGTGCCAGCATGCATCGGGGGGGCTTCAATGAGCAGTTCTTC. Complete variable domain (other parts from reference TRBV11-1 and TRBJ2-1): EAEVAQSPRYKITEKSQAVAFWCDPISGHATLYWYRQILGQGPELLVQFQDESVVDDSQLPKDRFSAERLKGVDSTLKIQPAELGDSAMYLCASMHRGGFNEQFFGPGTRLTVL.

With regard to this clonotype: A much larger clone differs from this one at a single base, so this may be a read error. This chain joins TRBV6-1 and TRBJ1-2; D remains ambiguous. This CDR3 is built from 17 residues. Germline assignment: CDR1 MNHNS and CDR2 SASEGT. In DNA, the CDR3 is TGTGCCAGCGGTGAGCCTTACCCTAAGTTTTTGGACTATGGCTACACCTTC. It is translated as CASGEPYPKFLDYGYTF.

This clonotype is classed as medium-sized. The CDR3 DNA is TGTGCCAGCAATAGTTGGGCCCTCCCTTACGAGCAGTACTTC. It is translated as CASNSWALPYEQYF. J is TRBJ2-7 and V is TRBV25-1, with unresolved D. V was pared by 7 bases and J by 4 bases, with 17 bases between. Germline values: CDR1 MGHDK, CDR2 SYGVNS. The CDR3 loop spans 14 amino acids.

The V and J genes are TRBV7-3 and TRBJ2-1; TRBD2 aligns across 8 bases. Germline-derived CDR1 and CDR2 are SGHTA and FQGTGA. J gave up 10 bases and V 4 bases, and 15 bases lay outside the gene matches. This CDR3 contains 16 residues. CDR3 region: CASSSPTGGGMKEQFF. CDR3 sequence (DNA): TGTGCCAGCAGCTCGCCAACTGGCGGGGGGATGAAAGAGCAGTTCTTC.